This TCR beta chain stems from a study of molecular identifiers for immune sequencing clone quantification. Looking at the study overall: Replicate experiments divided RNA from 20,000 or 100,000 naive CD8 cells into five parts and sequenced four. General study results and limits: For effector cells, clones above 20 RNA copies held over 98% of molecules; for naive cells, under 1%. The study reportedly detected spiked Jurkat TCR RNA from one cell among 1.1 million or so naive cells.

Naive CD8 libraries used about 19,000 to 1,000,000 sorted cells and 10%, 30% or 50% RNA. This clonotype was counted at least ten times. Its antigen is as yet unknown. TCRdb passed the PCR reads through MiXCR, listing each CDR3 protein once. The table records nearly 650,000 distinct CDR3 sequences, less than 30% of them present only once. Germline V gene sequence: CDR1 LGHDT, CDR2 YNNKEL (reference sequence). The CDR3 has 15 amino acids. V was cut by 4 bases and J by 4 bases, with 14 bases left in between. This receptor was taken from a human donor in good health. Some libraries in this study had Jurkat cell RNA spiked in. The chain recombines TRBV3-1 with TRBJ1-5, with a weak D call TRBD1 (6 bases). The sequenced sample was naive CD8+ T cells from blood, with Jurkat cell RNA spiked in. This sample's subset: FACS-sorted CD8+CD4-CCR7+CD45RA+ naive T cells. The CDR3, as DNA: TGTGCCAGCAGCCTCGGCAGGGGCTGGAATCAGCCCCAGCATTTT. Its translation: CASSLGRGWNQPQHF.